This TCR beta chain came from a study of response to subunit inactivated influenza vaccine listed by TCRdb under 2018. Background for the entire study: The study used deep quantitative T cell receptor repertoire profiling to track responses to a trivalent subunit inactivated influenza vaccine. Points the paper makes about the study in general: The authors suggested that each seasonal influenza vaccination may recruit only a limited number of new T cells.

The germline V gene encodes CDR1 SGHTA and CDR2 FQGNSA. Deletion took 8 bases off V and 8 bases off J, with a span of 19 bases between the germline ends. The CDR3 goes from the cysteine to the phenylalanine over 14 residues. The entry retains the CDR3 DNA only, 42 bases that are in frame from base 1. About this clonotype: Its antigen remains undetermined. No much larger clonotype is one base removed from it; base qualities were not supplied.

Libraries were prepared through RT-PCR. TCRdb records Illumina HiSeq 2500 as the sequencer. The public reads were reanalyzed by TCRdb: fastp trimming at Q25, MiXCR alignment, in-frame beta chains only. For every CDR3 protein sequence, its rows merge into one entry that carries the most common genes and DNA. The sample yields 500,000 to 550,000 distinct CDR3 sequences; less than 8% were counted once. 13% of the sample is held by the ten biggest clonotypes. The clonotype was recovered from a man aged 45-69 years who received an inactivated influenza vaccine. Donor details come from another sample of the same person, matched by shared clones. The sequence links TRBV7-2 to TRBJ2-1; the D gene is possibly TRBD2, with 7 bases matching. The specimen comprised PBMCs from blood, sampled 23 months after vaccination. The base sequence is TGTGCCAGCCGTGGCCGCGGGGGCCGCGATGAGCAGTTCTTC. Translation gives CASRGRGGRDEQFF. Beyond the CDR3, the reference TRBV7-2 and TRBJ2-1 genes provide the residues; the full variable domain reads: GAGVSQSPSNKVTEKGKDVELRCDPISGHTALYWYRQSLGQGLEFLIYFQGNSAPDKSGLPSDRFSAERTGGSVSTLTIQRTQQEDSAVYLCASRGRGGRDEQFFGPGTRLTVL.